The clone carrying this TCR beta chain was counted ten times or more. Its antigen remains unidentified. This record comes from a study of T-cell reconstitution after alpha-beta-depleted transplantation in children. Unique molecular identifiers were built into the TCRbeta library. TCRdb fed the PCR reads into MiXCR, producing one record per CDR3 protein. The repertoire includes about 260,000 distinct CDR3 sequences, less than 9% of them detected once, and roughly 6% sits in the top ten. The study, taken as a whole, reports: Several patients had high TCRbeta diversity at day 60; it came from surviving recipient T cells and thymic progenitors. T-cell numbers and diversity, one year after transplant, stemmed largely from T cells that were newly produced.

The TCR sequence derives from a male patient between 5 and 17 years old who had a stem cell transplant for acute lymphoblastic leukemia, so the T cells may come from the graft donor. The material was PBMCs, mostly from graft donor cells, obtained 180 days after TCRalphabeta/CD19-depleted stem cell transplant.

The CDR3 nucleotides read TGTGCCAGCAGCCCAGACAGGAGTTGGGATACGCAGTATTTT. Protein product: CASSPDRSWDTQYF. V usage is TRBV4-2 and J usage is TRBJ2-3; a weak D match, TRBD1 (6 bases). V dropped 4 bases and J dropped 6 bases, with 14 bases sitting between them. Germline lookup yields CDR1 LGHNA and CDR2 YNFKEQ. The CDR3 consists of 14 residues.